Each of the 9 T cell receptor beta chains below was sequenced from the same sample in a study of blood T cell repertoires in COVID-19. The protocol was immunoSEQ multiplex PCR, while the TCRdb copy is restricted to in-frame clones and leaves out a portion. Of about 81,000 clones listed, around 82% were seen once; the top ten hold approximately 7.3%. Sequencing used peripheral blood. Source of these receptors: a human donor in a cohort sampled during active COVID-19.

The chain couples TRBV27 to TRBJ2-1; no reliable D call. The germline V gene has CDR1 MNHEY and CDR2 SMNVEV (reference sequence). Deletions cut 7 bases from V and 9 bases from J, with 25 bases between. CDR3 length equals 16 residues. The CDR3 DNA sequence: TGTGCCAGCACCCGATCATTCACACCCCGGAGAGGTGAGCAGTTCTTC. Translating gives CASTRSFTPRRGEQFF.

The rearrangement joins TRBV6-5 to TRBJ2-1; D may be TRBD1 (5 bases). V lost 9 bases, J lost 10 bases, and 13 bases lay in between. CDR1 MNHEY and CDR2 SVGAGI come from the germline V gene. The CDR3 has 11 residues. CDR3 amino acids: CASHDPGEQFF. The CDR3 DNA reads TGTGCCAGTCACGACCCAGGGGAGCAGTTCTTC.

The chain links TRBV5-1 to TRBJ2-7, with D possibly being TRBD1 (5 bases). This CDR3 region has 13 residues. Germline values: CDR1 SGHRS, CDR2 YFSETQ. V lost 5 bases, J lost 1 base, and 10 bases lay in between. As DNA, the CDR3 is TGCGCCAGCAGAGTAGCAGGGTCCTACGAGCAGTACTTC. Translation gives CASRVAGSYEQYF.

The chain recombines TRBV20-1 with TRBJ2-7; TRBD1 might be the D (5 bases). The germline CDR1 and CDR2 sequences are DFQATT and SNEGSKA (reference sequence). This CDR3 spans 13 amino acids. V dropped 3 bases and J dropped 2 bases, with 11 bases sitting between them. CDR3 DNA: TGCAGTGCTAGTCAGGGTAACGCCTACGAGCAGTACTTC. This encodes CSASQGNAYEQYF.

This clone appeared a single time. The gene calls are TRBV27 and TRBJ1-5, with no clear D. This CDR3 is built from 14 residues. Germline V gives CDR1 MNHEY, CDR2 SMNVEV (reference sequence). V was trimmed by 4 bases and J by 6 bases, leaving 13 bases between them. This CDR3 is CASSYLRGSQPQHF. CDR3 DNA sequence: TGTGCCAGCAGTTATCTACGGGGAAGTCAGCCCCAGCATTTT.

The chain joins TRBV3-1 (or the pseudogene TRBV3-2) to TRBJ1-2; TRBD1 aligns across 8 bases. After removal of 4 bases from V and 7 bases from J, the junction contained 8 bases not matched to a gene. This CDR3 spans 14 amino acids. Per the germline V gene, CDR1 is LGHDT and CDR2 is YNNKEL (reference sequence). The CDR3 spells CASSPGTGFGGYTF. CDR3 sequence (DNA): TGTGCCAGCAGCCCCGGGACAGGATTTGGTGGCTACACCTTC.

A note on this clone: Mismatch with germline at one junction end may stem from a read error. The chain recombines TRBV6-5 with TRBJ1-6; weak D call: TRBD1 (6 bases). Germline CDR1 reads MNHEY; CDR2 reads SVGAGI. The CDR3 length is 13 residues. CDR3 coding DNA: TGTGCCAGCACTTACCCTAGGGGGTCACCCCTCCACTTT. This translates into CASTYPRGSPLHF.

This rearrangement joins TRBV2 to TRBJ1-6, with D unclear. V was cut by 3 bases and J by 10 bases, with 7 bases left in between. Germline loops: CDR1 SNHLY, CDR2 FYNNEI. The CDR3 has 12 amino acids. The CDR3 DNA sequence: TGTGCCAGCAGTGATCTAGGATCACCCCTCCACTTT. It translates to CASSDLGSPLHF.

This chain uses TRBV5-3 with TRBJ1-3; D call uncertain. TRBV5-3 is labeled an ORF, and its function is uncertain. Trimming pared 1 base from V and 8 bases from J, leaving 13 bases between. This CDR3 spans 14 amino acids. The CDR3 nucleotides are TGTGCCAGAAGCTTGACCGGTCCGCCGGACACCATATATTTT. It encodes CARSLTGPPDTIYF.